The 17 T cell receptor beta chains below come from one sample, sequenced in a study of T-cell memory formation after mild COVID-19 (dated by TCRdb to 2020 to 2022). The library was obtained by 5' RACE. The run used an Illumina NovaSeq 6000. TCRdb ran its own pipeline on the public reads, namely fastp trimming at Q25 and MiXCR clone calling, and kept in-frame beta chains. All rows with the same CDR3 protein become a single entry with the most common DNA and genes. This sample has some 440,000 distinct CDR3 sequences in its table, and 25% of those were observed once. In total, the top ten clones hold around 12% of the sample. The source material was PBMCs or a T cell subset sorted from them (not recorded which). These receptors originate from an adult woman who had mild COVID-19 (a few samples of this study predate the infection). The sample titles of this study are shuffled in the database, so cell type and time point are left out; the donor was told from shared clones.

This clonotype has just a few counts. The chain carries TRBV6-5 and TRBJ1-5; no clear D. The germline CDR1 and CDR2 sequences are MNHEY and SVGAGI. The CDR3 totals 19 residues. The V gene lost 4 bases and the J gene lost 4 bases, with 26 bases spanning the gap. The CDR3 is CASSLTVPGVWSQNQPQHF. Written as DNA, the CDR3 is TGTGCCAGCAGTTTGACGGTCCCAGGAGTTTGGAGCCAGAATCAGCCCCAGCATTTT.

This clonotype was counted only a few times. This chain connects TRBV2 to TRBJ2-2; D remains ambiguous. Germline CDR1 and CDR2: SNHLY and FYNNEI. This CDR3 is 16 amino acids long. The V end lost 3 bases, the J end lost 0 bases, and 11 bases lay between the germline ends. The CDR3 loop is CASSDERFANTGELFF. CDR3 in DNA: TGTGCCAGCAGTGACGAAAGGTTCGCGAACACCGGGGAGCTGTTTTTT.

The rearrangement links TRBV7-9 to TRBJ2-4, with 7 nucleotides matching TRBD2. This CDR3 spans 14 amino acids. Germline V lookup: CDR1 SEHNR, CDR2 FQNEAQ (reference sequence). The V and J ends lost 5 bases and 7 bases, in that order; junction bases with no gene match: 8. Here the CDR3 DNA reads TGTGCCAGCAGCCCAGGGCCCGGGGGGAACATTCAGTACTTC. This translates into CASSPGPGGNIQYF.

This clonotype was seen only a few times. The chain carries TRBV4-1 and TRBJ1-1; D gene uncertain. CDR3 length: 15 amino acids. Germline CDR1 MGHRA, CDR2 YSYEKL. With 5 bases removed from V and 5 bases from J, the gap between germline ends came to 18 bases. The CDR3 here is CASSSLQVLATEAFF. The DNA for the CDR3 is TGCGCCAGCAGCTCACTTCAGGTACTGGCGACTGAAGCTTTCTTT.

The chain employs TRBV4-2 and TRBJ1-3; D call uncertain. Trimming removed 4 bases at V and 0 bases at J, with 10 bases between. CDR1 and CDR2 from the germline V gene are LGHNA and YNFKEQ. This CDR3 comprises 15 residues. As DNA, the CDR3 is TGTGCCAGCAGCCCGCAAGGGAGCTCTGGAAACACCATATATTTT. Translated, it gives CASSPQGSSGNTIYF.

V and J are TRBV4-2 and TRBJ2-5, with 8 nucleotides matching TRBD2. CDR1 and CDR2 (germline): LGHNA, YNFKEQ. Trimming took 0 bases from V and 3 from J; bases not matched to a gene: 6. The CDR3 spans 16 residues. CDR3 amino acids: CASSQEQAGEKETQYF. The CDR3 nucleotides are TGTGCCAGCAGCCAAGAACAAGCGGGGGAAAAAGAGACCCAGTACTTC.

This sequence joins TRBV3-1 and TRBJ2-3, with D perhaps TRBD1 (6 bases). Trimming cost V 6 bases and J 6 bases, with 16 bases left between them. Germline V gives CDR1 LGHDT, CDR2 YNNKEL (reference sequence). The CDR3 contains 14 residues. The CDR3 is CASRQTGAMDTQYF. The CDR3 coding sequence is TGTGCCAGCAGACAGACAGGCGCCATGGATACGCAGTATTTT.

This clonotype was picked up a small number of times. This chain links TRBV7-8 with TRBJ2-2, with 7 bases fitting TRBD1. Germline CDR1 is SGHVS and CDR2 is FQNEAQ. The CDR3 is 17 residues long. The CDR3 region has the DNA TGTGCAATTACACTTATACAGGGGAACGTTCACACCGGGGAGCTGTTTTTT. Its translation is CAITLIQGNVHTGELFF.

Only a few counts were recorded for this clonotype. The CDR3 nucleotides read TGCGCCAGCAGCTTGGGGGGGATCTCCTACAATGAGCAGTTCTTC. Translating gives CASSLGGISYNEQFF. V is TRBV5-1 and J is TRBJ2-1; D may correspond to TRBD1 or TRBD2 (5 bases each). Germline loops: CDR1 SGHRS, CDR2 YFSETQ. This CDR3 has 15 amino acids. V shed 0 bases and J shed 0 bases, with 7 bases lying between them.

This clonotype was observed a few times. The chain links TRBV6-2 or TRBV6-3 to TRBJ2-7, with TRBD1 matching 9 bases. Unmatched junction bases numbered 4, after V lost 5 bases and J lost 5 bases. The CDR3 covers 13 residues. Looked up from germline, CDR1 is MNHEY and CDR2 is SVGEGT. As DNA, the CDR3 is TGTGCCAGCAGTCGTACAGGGGGCCACGAGCAGTACTTC. Translation: CASSRTGGHEQYF.

This rearrangement joins TRBV10-2 to TRBJ1-1; D uncertain. V dropped 6 bases and J dropped 2 bases, with 10 bases sitting between them. Germline CDR1 is WSHSY and CDR2 is SAAADI. This CDR3 region has 13 residues. CDR3 loop: CASRSTFNTEAFF. The CDR3 DNA sequence: TGCGCCAGCAGATCCACATTTAACACTGAAGCTTTCTTT.

Only a few counts were recorded for this clonotype. This rearrangement joins TRBV5-1 to TRBJ2-2; D is uncertain. This CDR3 comprises 14 residues. The V gene's germline CDR1 is SGHRS and CDR2 YFSETQ. V was cut by 0 bases and J by 8 bases, with 11 bases left in between. The CDR3 spells CASSLEWEGGELFF. The CDR3 bases are TGCGCCAGCAGCTTGGAATGGGAAGGAGGGGAGCTGTTTTTT.

V gene TRBV7-9 combines with J gene TRBJ2-7; TRBD1 is a possible D gene (6 bases). In germline, CDR1 is SEHNR, CDR2 FQNEAQ (reference sequence). CDR3 length: 13 residues. With 5 bases removed from V and 2 bases from J, the gap between germline ends came to 10 bases. The CDR3 DNA reads as TGTGCCAGCAGCGAACAGGGCCCCTACGAGCAGTACTTC. As protein: CASSEQGPYEQYF.

The rearrangement joins TRBV12-3 or TRBV12-4 to TRBJ2-1, with 8 positions matching TRBD2. The CDR3 contains 16 residues. The J segment lost 2 bases and the V segment lost 5 bases, leaving 8 bases of the junction unmatched. CDR3: CASSPYSGAPYNEQFF. The CDR3 DNA follows: TGTGCCAGCAGTCCGTATAGCGGGGCCCCCTACAATGAGCAGTTCTTC.

The V call is TRBV6-5, the J call TRBJ2-7; possible D gene TRBD2, 5 bases. This CDR3 spans 16 amino acids. Germline CDR1 is MNHEY and CDR2 is SVGAGI. Trimming stripped 6 bases from V and 3 bases from J, with 21 bases between. DNA of the CDR3: TGTGCCAGCAGCTCCCAAAGGGTCGGTGGGAGCTACGAGCAGTACTTC. Translation: CASSSQRVGGSYEQYF.

The rearrangement joins TRBV12-3 or TRBV12-4 to TRBJ1-1, with a weak D call TRBD1 (5 bases). The CDR3 loop spans 14 amino acids. Trimming left V 5 bases short and J 2 bases short, with 12 bases between. The CDR3 loop is CASSTGLVNTEAFF. CDR3 DNA sequence: TGTGCCAGCAGTACGGGACTGGTAAACACTGAAGCTTTCTTT.

This clonotype was detected a few times. V and J are TRBV11-2 and TRBJ2-1, with 10 bases matching TRBD2. J gave up 6 bases and V 4 bases, and 12 bases lay outside the gene matches. Germline CDR1 SGHAT, CDR2 FQNNGV. This CDR3 comprises 17 residues. As DNA, the CDR3 is TGTGCCAGCAGCTCCGAGGGACTAGCGACTAGTAGCAATGAGCAGTTCTTC. Protein: CASSSEGLATSSNEQFF.